This T cell receptor beta chain was found in a study of blood T cell repertoires in COVID-19. As for the study in general: In each case, the material was cDNA or gDNA derived from T cells, B-cell-depleted T cells, or PBMCs.

Each participant's cohort was designated according to participant-reported clinical history. TCRdb's copy holds only in-frame clones and misses some; the assay was immunoSEQ multiplex PCR. The sample gives about 370,000 clones, more than 80% of which show up once; 1% is in the top ten. The V and J ends lost 2 bases and 3 bases, in that order; junction bases with no gene match: 3. Germline V gives CDR1 SGHNT, CDR2 YYREEE (reference sequence). The CDR3 contains 15 residues. This chain uses TRBV5-4 with TRBJ2-1, with TRBD1 matching 9 bases. The material sequenced was PBMCs or T cells enriched from blood (not recorded which). The clonotype comes from a man between 18 and 29 years old who had recovered from COVID-19. The CDR3 protein is CASSLTGQGYNEQFF. DNA of the CDR3: TGTGCCAGCAGCTTAACGGGACAGGGCTACAATGAGCAGTTCTTC.